The 7 T cell receptor beta chains in this list originate from one sample, sequenced in a study of sequential checkpoint blockade in melanoma. Sequencing used immunoSEQ multiplex PCR; TCRdb keeps in-frame clones, though not all of them. The sample gives roughly 4,000 clones, over 40% of which show up once; approximately 40% is in the top ten. As for treatment: randomized to nivolumab then ipilimumab (arm A) or the reverse (arm B). The specimen was CD8+ T cells sorted from blood (inferred from file names), collected from a patient given nivolumab and ipilimumab in sequence. The receptors come from a human donor with melanoma.

The chain joins TRBV6-5 to TRBJ1-1; TRBD1 is a possible D gene (5 bases). The germline V and J ends were trimmed by 0 bases and 0 bases, with 8 bases remaining between them. This CDR3 has 15 residues. Germline lookup yields CDR1 MNHEY and CDR2 SVGAGI. CDR3 loop: CASSYSKGLNTEAFF. The CDR3 bases are TGTGCCAGCAGTTACTCGAAGGGGCTGAACACTGAAGCTTTCTTT.

The J gene is TRBJ1-1, the V gene TRBV28, with 10 positions matching TRBD1. V lost 2 bases to trimming and J lost 8 bases; unmatched junction nucleotides: 17. This CDR3 is built from 18 residues. Germline CDR1 MDHEN, CDR2 SYDVKM. In DNA, the CDR3 is TGTGCCAGCAGTTTAGGTCTCCGATCAGACAGGGGGCCTTCAGAAGCTTTCTTT. It is translated as CASSLGLRSDRGPSEAFF. The full variable domain, completed using reference TRBV28 and TRBJ1-1, is DVKVTQSSRYLVKRTGEKVFLECVQDMDHENMFWYRQDPGLGLRLIYFSYDVKMKEKGDIPEGYSVSREKKERFSLILESASTNQTSMYLCASSLGLRSDRGPSEAFFGQGTRLTVV.

This clone has more than one count but fewer than ten. The rearrangement uses TRBV7-8 and TRBJ2-7; a possible D gene is TRBD1 (5 bases). CDR1 is SGHVS, CDR2 FQNEAQ, per germline. The V end lost 2 bases, the J end lost 3 bases, and 17 bases lay between the germline ends. This CDR3 comprises 16 residues. This CDR3 reads CASSLTKPREYYEQYF. The CDR3 coding sequence is TGTGCCAGCAGCTTAACGAAACCCAGGGAATACTACGAGCAGTACTTC.

This clone occurred a few times. This chain uses TRBV7-8 with TRBJ1-5; maybe TRBD1 (5 bases). Germline V lookup: CDR1 SGHVS, CDR2 FQNEAQ. This CDR3 has 16 amino acids. Between the trimmed V and J ends, which lost 2 bases and 0 bases, there was a span of 11 bases. Here the CDR3 DNA reads TGTGCCAGCAGCTTACAGGGCATTTATAGCAATCAGCCCCAGCATTTT. Translating gives CASSLQGIYSNQPQHF.

The CDR3 region has the DNA TGCGCCAGCAGCTTTGCAGGGACCTACGAGCAGTACTTC. Its protein is CASSFAGTYEQYF. The rearrangement uses TRBV5-1 and TRBJ2-7, with D possibly matching TRBD1 (5 bases). Germline V gene sequence: CDR1 SGHRS, CDR2 YFSETQ. CDR3 length: 13 amino acids. V lost 2 bases to trimming and J lost 2 bases, with 8 bases between them.

The V and J genes are TRBV7-8 and TRBJ1-1; the D gene is possibly TRBD1 (6 bases). Deletions cut 5 bases from V and 0 bases from J, with 19 bases between. This CDR3 has 17 residues. Looked up from germline, CDR1 is SGHVS and CDR2 is FQNEAQ. CDR3 protein: CASSTDSKPTMNTEAFF. The CDR3 bases are TGTGCCAGCAGCACGGACAGCAAACCGACGATGAACACTGAAGCTTTCTTT.

The chain couples TRBV6-5 to TRBJ2-7, with TRBD1 as a possible D gene (6 bases). Germline lookup yields CDR1 MNHEY and CDR2 SVGAGI. The germline V and J ends were trimmed by 0 bases and 1 base, with 7 bases remaining between them. CDR3 size: 14 residues. DNA of the CDR3: TGTGCCAGCAGTTACTCGGACAGTTCCTACGAGCAGTACTTC. It yields the protein CASSYSDSSYEQYF.